One and the same sample provided the 5 T cell receptor beta chains below, sequenced in a study of blood T cell repertoires in COVID-19. TCRdb's table, derived via immunoSEQ multiplex PCR, lists solely in-frame clones and lacks some. The data contain roughly 120,000 clones, about 74% of them seen just once; the ten biggest clones take up about 6.3%. Sample: peripheral blood. Receptors were obtained from a man older than 75 with COVID-19, enrolled during active disease.

The V gene is TRBV28, the J gene TRBJ2-7; 8 bases map to TRBD2. V trimming: 8 bases; J trimming: 7 bases; junction bases outside the gene matches: 4. There are 11 residues in the CDR3. Germline V CDR1 and CDR2: MDHEN, SYDVKM. The CDR3 is CASSTGGEQYF. CDR3 nucleotide sequence: TGTGCCAGCTCAACGGGGGGGGAGCAGTACTTC.

The gene calls are TRBV7-3 and TRBJ2-3, with 10 bases identical to TRBD1. The CDR3 runs to 17 residues. V trimming: 3 bases; J trimming: 1 base; junction bases outside the gene matches: 7. Germline V CDR1 and CDR2: SGHTA, FQGTGA. CDR3 nucleotide sequence: TGTGCCAGCAGCTTTACGACCGGGACAGGGGGCACAGATACGCAGTATTTT. Residues: CASSFTTGTGGTDTQYF.

The chain employs TRBV1 and TRBJ2-4; TRBD2, the D gene given by the table, was not confirmed from the DNA. TRBV1 is a listed pseudogene. This CDR3 region has 17 residues. CDR3 sequence (DNA): TGCACCAGCAGCCTAGGAAGGCGGAGACTAGCCAAAAACATTCAGTACTTC. Translation: CTSSLGRRRLAKNIQYF.

The rearrangement joins TRBV6-2 or TRBV6-3 to TRBJ2-5; 7 bases are a match to TRBD1. The CDR3 length is 15 residues. The ends lost 6 bases at V and 0 bases at J; junction bases unmatched: 7. Germline assignment: CDR1 MNHEY and CDR2 SVGEGT. CDR3 DNA sequence: TGTGCCAGCAGCCGACAGGGCTGGGACCAAGAGACCCAGTACTTC. Protein: CASSRQGWDQETQYF.

This clone was seen only a few times. V gene TRBV5-4 combines with J gene TRBJ1-4; 9 bases agree with TRBD1. Germline trimming cut 4 bases from V and 8 bases from J; bases unmatched to any gene: 9. Germline CDR1 reads SGHNT; CDR2 reads YYREEE (reference sequence). This CDR3 region has 15 residues. The DNA for the CDR3 is TGTGCCAGCAGCATTGACAGGGGGTCCACCGAAAAACTGTTTTTT. The encoded protein is CASSIDRGSTEKLFF.